Listed below are T cell receptor beta chains from one sample, sequenced in a study of OX40 agonist ivuxolimab in advanced cancers. Assay used: immunoSEQ multiplex PCR; TCRdb lists only in-frame clones, some missing. Seen here are about 82,000 clones, around 93% observed once, and the top ten hold about 8%. The sequencing here drew on CD4+ or CD8+ T cells sorted from blood, taken in a trial of the OX40 agonist ivuxolimab. The receptors shown here come from an adult with an advanced solid tumor such as melanoma, head and neck, liver or kidney cancer. The CDR3 runs from the conserved cysteine through the conserved F or W. D genes are given only for firm matches. Expanded clones are given a class, and other clones once, few, many or no size at all.

size	V	D	J	CDR3	DNA
NA	TRBV5-6	TRBD1	TRBJ2-5	CASSSGQGLGETQYF	TGTGCCAGCAGCAGCGGACAGGGGTTGGGGGAGACCCAGTACTTC
once	TRBV6-5	NA	TRBJ2-7	CASSYSEGPEYYEQYF	TGTGCCAGCAGTTACTCGGAGGGGCCCGAATACTACGAGCAGTACTTC
once	TRBV11-2	TRBD1	TRBJ2-1	CASSPPGQGYNEQFF	TGTGCCAGCAGCCCACCGGGACAGGGCTACAATGAGCAGTTCTTC
once	TRBV27	TRBD1	TRBJ1-2	CASSSGTGARSGYTF	TGTGCCAGCAGCTCCGGGACAGGGGCCCGAAGCGGCTACACCTTC
NA	TRBV9	NA	TRBJ1-1	CASSLGTPNTEAFF	TGTGCCAGCAGCTTGGGGACACCTAACACTGAAGCTTTCTTT
NA	TRBV7-9	TRBD1	TRBJ2-5	CASSSNRGIETQYF	TGTGCCAGCAGCTCGAACAGGGGAATAGAGACCCAGTACTTC
NA	TRBV11-3	NA	TRBJ1-3	CASSFNPGNTIYF	TGTGCCAGCAGCTTTAATCCTGGAAACACCATATATTTT
NA	TRBV19	NA	TRBJ2-1	CASSIVELAEGNEQFF	TGTGCCAGTAGTATAGTAGAGTTAGCGGAGGGGAATGAGCAGTTCTTC
NA	TRBV9	TRBD1	TRBJ2-1	CASSPPPGQHNEQFF	TGTGCCAGCAGCCCCCCCCCGGGACAGCACAATGAGCAGTTCTTC
NA	TRBV9	NA	TRBJ1-2	CASSSNSGLKRDGYTF	TGTGCCAGCAGCTCAAACTCGGGGTTGAAAAGGGATGGCTACACCTTC
NA	TRBV6-5	NA	TRBJ2-7	CASSYNRGAFGYEQYF	TGTGCCAGCAGTTATAATCGGGGGGCATTCGGATACGAGCAGTACTTC
few	TRBV7-9	NA	TRBJ2-1	CASSLSGNEQFF	TGTGCCAGCAGCTTATCGGGGAATGAGCAGTTCTTC
once	TRBV11-2	TRBD2	TRBJ2-5	CASSLAAGGGQETQYF	TGTGCCAGCAGCTTAGCAGCGGGGGGCGGGCAAGAGACCCAGTACTTC
NA	TRBV27	NA	TRBJ2-3	CASSERQVADTQYF	TGTGCCAGCAGTGAACGGCAGGTCGCAGATACGCAGTATTTT
NA	TRBV13	TRBD1	TRBJ2-5	CASSSGGTGGRETQYF	TGTGCCAGCAGCTCAGGGGGGACAGGGGGCCGGGAGACCCAGTACTTC
NA	TRBV7-9	TRBD1	TRBJ1-2	CASRQGEDGYTF	TGTGCCAGCAGGCAGGGGGAGGATGGCTACACCTTC
once	TRBV19	TRBD2	TRBJ2-3	CASSSGLAGGAADTQYF	TGTGCCAGTAGTTCGGGACTAGCGGGGGGTGCGGCAGATACGCAGTATTTT
NA	TRBV6-6	NA	TRBJ1-2	CASTITRGPKDGYTF	TGTGCCAGCACTATCACCAGGGGCCCTAAAGATGGCTACACCTTC
few	TRBV7-9	NA	TRBJ1-6	CASSLSQTNSPLHF	TGTGCCAGCAGCTTATCACAGACCAATTCCCCTCTCCACTTT
NA	TRBV18	TRBD1	TRBJ2-1	CASSPGQGVNEQFF	TGTGCCAGCTCACCTGGGCAGGGGGTGAATGAGCAGTTCTTC
NA	TRBV21-1	NA	TRBJ2-7	CASSIDRDRFSYEQYF	TGTGCCAGCAGCATCGACCGGGACAGGTTCTCCTACGAGCAGTACTTC
NA	TRBV7-6	TRBD2	TRBJ2-1	CASSLEPPHQAGGPNEQFF	TGTGCCAGCAGCTTAGAGCCCCCCCACCAGGCGGGGGGGCCGAATGAGCAGTTCTTC
NA	TRBV13	TRBD1	TRBJ1-2	CASSIGTGGRSGYTF	TGTGCCAGCAGCATTGGGACAGGCGGACGGAGTGGCTACACCTTC
NA	TRBV11-2	TRBD1	TRBJ1-4	CASSSLTGLDEKLFF	TGTGCCAGCAGCTCCCTGACAGGGTTGGATGAAAAACTGTTTTTT
NA	TRBV19	NA	TRBJ2-6	CASSIAGSGANVLTF	TGTGCCAGTAGTATAGCTGGCTCTGGGGCCAACGTCCTGACTTTC
NA	TRBV4-1	NA	TRBJ2-1	CASSQDGGNSYNEQFF	TGCGCCAGCAGCCAAGATGGGGGGAACTCCTACAATGAGCAGTTCTTC
NA	TRBV7-8	TRBD2	TRBJ2-1	CASSPRLAGGPKPLYNEQFF	TGTGCCAGCAGCCCCCGACTAGCGGGGGGCCCCAAACCCCTATACAATGAGCAGTTCTTC
NA	TRBV11-2	NA	TRBJ2-2	CASSRLPGELFF	TGTGCCAGCAGCCGTCTCCCCGGGGAGCTGTTTTTT
NA	TRBV9	NA	TRBJ2-7	CASSGNEQYF	TGTGCCAGCAGCGGGAACGAGCAGTACTTC
NA	TRBV9	NA	TRBJ1-2	CASSVLGNGYTF	TGTGCCAGCAGCGTCTTAGGGAATGGCTACACCTTC
NA	TRBV7-9	NA	TRBJ2-7	CASSWRSGRDYEQYF	TGTGCCAGCAGCTGGCGCTCGGGCAGGGACTACGAGCAGTACTTC
NA	TRBV9	TRBD1	TRBJ1-2	CASSSGTGSNYGYTF	TGTGCCAGCAGCTCGGGGACAGGTTCAAACTATGGCTACACCTTC
NA	TRBV7-9	NA	TRBJ1-2	CASSLGRDYGYTF	TGTGCCAGCAGCCTAGGGAGGGACTATGGCTACACCTTC
NA	TRBV21-1	NA	TRBJ1-1	CASSKMRDKDRALPPLQMAEAFF	TGTGCCAGCAGCAAAATGAGGGATAAGGACAGGGCCCTACCTCCTCTTCAGATGGCTGAAGCTTTCTTT
once	TRBV11-2	NA	TRBJ2-7	CASSLEAGLSYEQYF	TGTGCCAGCAGCTTAGAAGCAGGACTTTCCTACGAGCAGTACTTC
NA	TRBV10-1	NA	TRBJ2-7	CASSSGPSYEQYF	TGCGCCAGCAGCTCGGGACCTTCCTACGAGCAGTACTTC
NA	TRBV5-1	TRBD1	TRBJ2-4	CASSLGQGFDIQYF	TGCGCCAGCAGCTTGGGACAGGGATTTGACATTCAGTACTTC
NA	TRBV10-3	NA	TRBJ2-7	CAISESLAGSYEQYF	TGTGCCATCAGTGAGTCATTGGCCGGTTCCTACGAGCAGTACTTC
NA	TRBV5-1	NA	TRBJ2-3	CASSSRQAISTDTQYF	TGCGCCAGCAGCTCCCGACAGGCCATTAGCACAGATACGCAGTATTTT
NA	TRBV4-3	NA	TRBJ1-2	CASSQVGLDGYTF	TGCGCCAGCAGCCAAGTAGGCCTTGATGGCTACACCTTC
NA	TRBV5-1	NA	TRBJ2-5	CASSSPQGLQETQYF	TGCGCCAGCAGCTCCCCACAGGGATTACAAGAGACCCAGTACTTC
NA	TRBV13	NA	TRBJ2-7	CASSLASSYEQYF	TGTGCCAGCAGCTTAGCGAGCTCCTACGAGCAGTACTTC